A selection of T cell receptor beta chains follows, all from one sample in a study of cytomegalovirus exposure and HLA in healthy donors. Libraries were prepared by immunoSEQ multiplex PCR; TCRdb keeps only in-frame clonotypes and omits some of them. The sample has 90,000 to 150,000 clones; approximately 80% are singletons. Specimen: PBMCs. These receptors came from a human donor in good health. The CDR3 runs from the conserved cysteine through the conserved F or W.

J: TRBJ2-1; V: TRBV27; CDR3: CASRKQGGNEQFF
J: TRBJ1-1; V: TRBV2; CDR3: CASSGSGQGAAEAFF
J: TRBJ1-3; V: TRBV7-6; CDR3: CASSPSGVSGNTIYF
J: TRBJ1-2; V: TRBV15; CDR3: CATSSPGLYGYTF
J: TRBJ2-2; V: TRBV28; CDR3: CATDRGSGTGELFF
J: TRBJ1-1; V: TRBV2; CDR3: CASRTNLGGAFF
J: TRBJ2-7; V: TRBV19; CDR3: CASNTGQGPYEQYF
J: TRBJ2-2; V: TRBV2; CDR3: CASSSTSGTNTGELFF
J: TRBJ2-1; V: TRBV18; CDR3: CASSPTGADNEQFF
J: TRBJ1-3; V: TRBV19; CDR3: CASSMTTGVGNTIYF
J: TRBJ1-5; V: TRBV7-6; CDR3: CASSFGESRQPQHF
J: TRBJ2-7; V: TRBV10-2; CDR3: CASSGGRGFDEQYF
J: TRBJ2-3; V: TRBV19; CDR3: CASQRLAKSTDTQYF
J: TRBJ2-5; V: TRBV28; CDR3: CASSLVDGSGETQYF
J: TRBJ2-1; V: TRBV19; CDR3: CASSMGAGYEQFF
J: TRBJ2-6; V: TRBV28; CDR3: CASSHGGSGANVLTF
J: TRBJ1-6; V: TRBV19; CDR3: CATSIAWGESPLHF
J: TRBJ2-2; V: TRBV6-5; CDR3: CASSRQGNTGELFF
J: TRBJ2-5; V: TRBV7-3; CDR3: CASSSFEGETQYF
J: TRBJ2-7; V: TRBV7-2; CDR3: CASSYSLDSSYEQYF
J: TRBJ2-6; V: TRBV28; CDR3: CASSLGGGGANVLTF
J: TRBJ1-6; V: TRBV7-9; CDR3: CASSLIQGSPLHF
J: TRBJ2-2; V: TRBV6-1; CDR3: CASRPQGVATGELFF
J: TRBJ2-7; V: TRBV5-4; CDR3: CASREGLAGMYEQYF
J: TRBJ2-7; V: TRBV28; CDR3: CASSPPGLAGDEQYF
J: TRBJ2-5; V: TRBV5-1; CDR3: CASSGGELQETQYF
J: TRBJ2-7; V: TRBV5-5; CDR3: CASSRAGLAGSYEQYF
J: TRBJ1-2; V: TRBV28; CDR3: CASSSTLWTGGNYGYTF
J: TRBJ2-1; V: TRBV10-2; CDR3: CASRTSGPSEQFF
J: TRBJ2-6; V: TRBV13; CDR3: CASSLAPASGTGANVLTF
J: TRBJ2-7; V: TRBV19; CDR3: CASSIGDRGRREQYF
J: TRBJ2-7; V: TRBV11-2; CDR3: CASSLDFLAGAYEQYF
J: TRBJ1-5; V: TRBV28; CDR3: CASSLGQGAGSNQPQHF
J: TRBJ1-5; V: TRBV19; CDR3: CASGGGVRSNQPQHF
J: TRBJ2-4; V: TRBV11-2; CDR3: CASRDTGGLNSQYF
J: TRBJ1-1; V: TRBV6-1; CDR3: CASSDRDRGRSMNTEAFF
J: TRBJ1-2; V: TRBV5-4; CDR3: CASRAGTGDNYGYTF